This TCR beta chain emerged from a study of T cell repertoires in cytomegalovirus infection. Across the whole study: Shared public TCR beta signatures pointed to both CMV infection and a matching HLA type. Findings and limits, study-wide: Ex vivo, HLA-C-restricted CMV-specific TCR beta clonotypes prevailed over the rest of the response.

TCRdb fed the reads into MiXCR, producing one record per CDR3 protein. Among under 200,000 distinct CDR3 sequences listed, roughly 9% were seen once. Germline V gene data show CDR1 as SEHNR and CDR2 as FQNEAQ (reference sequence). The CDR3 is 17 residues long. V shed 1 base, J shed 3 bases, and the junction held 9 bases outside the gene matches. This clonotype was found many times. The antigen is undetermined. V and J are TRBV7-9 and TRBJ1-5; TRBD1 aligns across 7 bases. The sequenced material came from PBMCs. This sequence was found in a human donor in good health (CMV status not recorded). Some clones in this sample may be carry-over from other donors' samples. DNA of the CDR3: TGTGCCAGCAGCTTAGGCTCCACAGGGGCCGACAATCAGCCCCAGCATTTT. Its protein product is CASSLGSTGADNQPQHF.